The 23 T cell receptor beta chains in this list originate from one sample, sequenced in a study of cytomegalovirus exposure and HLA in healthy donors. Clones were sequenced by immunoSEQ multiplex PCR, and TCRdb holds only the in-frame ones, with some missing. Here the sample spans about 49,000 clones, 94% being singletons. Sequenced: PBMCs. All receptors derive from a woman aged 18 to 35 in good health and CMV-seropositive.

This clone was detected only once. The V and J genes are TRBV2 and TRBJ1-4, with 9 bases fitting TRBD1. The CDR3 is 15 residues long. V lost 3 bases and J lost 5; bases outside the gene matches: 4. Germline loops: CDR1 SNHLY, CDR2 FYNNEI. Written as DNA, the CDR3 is TGTGCCAGCAGTGATTTGGGACAGGGAAATGAAAAACTGTTTTTT. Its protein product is CASSDLGQGNEKLFF.

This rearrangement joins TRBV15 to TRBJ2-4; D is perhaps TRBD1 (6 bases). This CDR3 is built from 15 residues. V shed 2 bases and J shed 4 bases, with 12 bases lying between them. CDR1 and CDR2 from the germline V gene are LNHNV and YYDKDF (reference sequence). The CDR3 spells CATSRTYGQKNIQYF. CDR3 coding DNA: TGTGCCACCAGCAGAACTTACGGACAGAAAAACATTCAGTACTTC.

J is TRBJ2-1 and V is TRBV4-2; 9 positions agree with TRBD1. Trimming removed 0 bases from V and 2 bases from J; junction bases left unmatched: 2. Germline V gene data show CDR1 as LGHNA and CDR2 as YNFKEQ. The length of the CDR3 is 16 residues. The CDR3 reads CASSQDGTGTYNEQFF. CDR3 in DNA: TGTGCCAGCAGCCAAGATGGGACAGGGACCTACAATGAGCAGTTCTTC.

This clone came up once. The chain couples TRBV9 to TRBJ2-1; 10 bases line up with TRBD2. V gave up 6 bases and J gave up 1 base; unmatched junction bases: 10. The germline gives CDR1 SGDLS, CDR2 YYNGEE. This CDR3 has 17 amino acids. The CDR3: CASNPSAAGGSYNEQFF. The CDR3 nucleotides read TGTGCCAGCAACCCGTCAGCAGCGGGAGGGTCCTACAATGAGCAGTTCTTC.

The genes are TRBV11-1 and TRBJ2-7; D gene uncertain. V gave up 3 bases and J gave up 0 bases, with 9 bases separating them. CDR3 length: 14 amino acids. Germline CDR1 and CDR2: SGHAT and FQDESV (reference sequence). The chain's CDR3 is CASSFRYYSYEQYF. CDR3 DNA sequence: TGTGCCAGCAGCTTTAGGTACTACTCCTACGAGCAGTACTTC.

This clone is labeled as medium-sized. The CDR3 loop reads CAWRDRGTEAFF. The DNA for the CDR3 is TGTGCCTGGCGGGACAGGGGAACTGAAGCTTTCTTT. The V call is TRBV30, the J call TRBJ1-1; 10 bases map to TRBD1. The CDR3 extends over 12 amino acids. CDR1 and CDR2 (germline): GTSNPN, SVGIG (reference sequence). V was clipped by 5 bases and J by 5 bases; unmatched bases: 2.

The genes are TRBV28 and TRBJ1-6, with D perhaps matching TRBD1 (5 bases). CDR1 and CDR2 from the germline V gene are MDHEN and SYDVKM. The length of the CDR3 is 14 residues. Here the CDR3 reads CGTTYSGRGSPLHF. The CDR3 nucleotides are TGTGGGACAACGTACTCGGGACGGGGGTCACCCCTCCACTTT.

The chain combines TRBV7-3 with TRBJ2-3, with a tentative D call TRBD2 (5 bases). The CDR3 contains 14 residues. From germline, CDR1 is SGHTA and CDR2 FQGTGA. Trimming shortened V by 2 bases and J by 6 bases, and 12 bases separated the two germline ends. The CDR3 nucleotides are TGTGCCAGCAGCTTAGCGGGCCCCATGGATACGCAGTATTTT. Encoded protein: CASSLAGPMDTQYF.

The CDR3 sequence is CASSHVGGSSQETQYF. In nucleotides, the CDR3 is TGTGCCAGCAGCCACGTAGGCGGGAGTTCCCAAGAGACCCAGTACTTC. The V gene is TRBV14, the J gene TRBJ2-5, with 7 bases aligning to TRBD2. In germline, CDR1 is SGHDN, CDR2 FVKESK. CDR3 size: 16 residues. Trimming at V came to 3 bases and at J to 1 base, leaving 8 bases not matched to a gene.

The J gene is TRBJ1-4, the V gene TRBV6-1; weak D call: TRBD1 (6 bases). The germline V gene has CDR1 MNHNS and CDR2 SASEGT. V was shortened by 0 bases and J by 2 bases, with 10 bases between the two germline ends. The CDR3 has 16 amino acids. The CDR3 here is CASSEAGALTNEKLFF. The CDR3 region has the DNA TGTGCCAGCAGTGAAGCGGGGGCTTTGACTAATGAAAAACTGTTTTTT.

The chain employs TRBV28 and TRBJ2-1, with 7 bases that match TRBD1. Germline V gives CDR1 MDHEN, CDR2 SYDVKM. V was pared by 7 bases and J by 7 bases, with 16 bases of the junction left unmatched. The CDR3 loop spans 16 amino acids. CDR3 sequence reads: CASNPFLEGARNEQFF. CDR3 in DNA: TGTGCCAGCAACCCCTTTTTAGAGGGGGCGCGAAATGAGCAGTTCTTC.

CDR3 amino acids: CASSLEPGADTQYF. The CDR3 DNA is TGTGCCAGCAGCTTGGAGCCAGGGGCAGATACGCAGTATTTT. This sequence joins TRBV5-6 and TRBJ2-3; TRBD1 is a possible D gene (6 bases). Germline values: CDR1 SGHDT, CDR2 YYEEEE. The CDR3 extends over 14 amino acids. V lost 0 bases and J 4 bases, leaving 9 bases between the germline ends.

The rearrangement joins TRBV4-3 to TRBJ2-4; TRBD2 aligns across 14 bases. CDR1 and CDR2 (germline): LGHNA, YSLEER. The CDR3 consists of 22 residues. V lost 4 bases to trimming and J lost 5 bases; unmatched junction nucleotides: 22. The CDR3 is CASSPGPIRGLAGVGSENIQYF. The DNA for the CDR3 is TGCGCCAGCAGCCCTGGCCCGATAAGGGGACTAGCGGGAGTAGGATCGGAAAACATTCAGTACTTC.

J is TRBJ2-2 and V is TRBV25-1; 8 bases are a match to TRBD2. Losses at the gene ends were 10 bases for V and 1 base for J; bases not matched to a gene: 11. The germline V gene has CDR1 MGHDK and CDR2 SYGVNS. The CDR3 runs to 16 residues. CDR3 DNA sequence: TGTGCCATCGACGGGAGGGCCCATCGGAACACCGGGGAGCTGTTTTTT. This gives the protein CAIDGRAHRNTGELFF.

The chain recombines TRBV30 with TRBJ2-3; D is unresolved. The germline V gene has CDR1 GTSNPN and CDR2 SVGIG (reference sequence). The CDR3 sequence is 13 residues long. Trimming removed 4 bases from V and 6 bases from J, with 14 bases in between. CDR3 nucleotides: TGTGCCTGGAAAATCGGTCCCGCGGATACGCAGTATTTT. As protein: CAWKIGPADTQYF.

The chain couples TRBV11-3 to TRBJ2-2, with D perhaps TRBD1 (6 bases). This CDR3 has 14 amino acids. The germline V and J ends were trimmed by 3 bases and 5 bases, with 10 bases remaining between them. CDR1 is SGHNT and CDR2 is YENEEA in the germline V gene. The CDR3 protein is CASSLQGRTGELFF. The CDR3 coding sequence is TGTGCCAGCAGCTTGCAGGGGCGAACCGGGGAGCTGTTTTTT.

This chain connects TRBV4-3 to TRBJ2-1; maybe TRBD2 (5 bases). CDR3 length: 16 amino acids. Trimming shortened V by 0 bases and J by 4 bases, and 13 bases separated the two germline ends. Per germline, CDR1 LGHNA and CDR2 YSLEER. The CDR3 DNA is TGCGCCAGCAGCCAAGATGCCGCGGCGGGTTACAATGAGCAGTTCTTC. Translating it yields CASSQDAAAGYNEQFF.

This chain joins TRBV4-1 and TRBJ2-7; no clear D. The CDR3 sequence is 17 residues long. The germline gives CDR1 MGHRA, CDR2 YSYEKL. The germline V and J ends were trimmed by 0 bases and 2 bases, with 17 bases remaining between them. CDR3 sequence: CASSQEETPISPYEQYF. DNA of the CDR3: TGCGCCAGCAGCCAAGAAGAAACCCCTATATCCCCCTACGAGCAGTACTTC.

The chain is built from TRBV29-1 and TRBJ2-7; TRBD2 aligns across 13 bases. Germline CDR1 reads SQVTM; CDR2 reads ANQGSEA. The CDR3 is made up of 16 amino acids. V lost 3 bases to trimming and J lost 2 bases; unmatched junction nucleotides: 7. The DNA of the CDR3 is TGCAGCGTTGACACAGGGACTAGCGGGACCACCTACGAGCAGTACTTC. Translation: CSVDTGTSGTTYEQYF.

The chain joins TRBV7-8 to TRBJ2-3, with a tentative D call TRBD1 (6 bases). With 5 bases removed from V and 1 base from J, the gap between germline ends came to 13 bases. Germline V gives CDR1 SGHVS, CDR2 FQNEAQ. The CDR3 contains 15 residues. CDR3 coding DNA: TGTGCCAGCAGCGTACAGGGAATCGGCACAGATACGCAGTATTTT. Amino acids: CASSVQGIGTDTQYF.

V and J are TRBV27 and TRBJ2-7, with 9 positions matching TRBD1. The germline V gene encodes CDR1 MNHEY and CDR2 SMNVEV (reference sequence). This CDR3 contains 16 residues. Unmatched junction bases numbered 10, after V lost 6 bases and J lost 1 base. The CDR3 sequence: CASSRDRDRVSYEQYF. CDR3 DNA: TGTGCCAGCAGCCGCGACCGGGACAGGGTATCCTACGAGCAGTACTTC.

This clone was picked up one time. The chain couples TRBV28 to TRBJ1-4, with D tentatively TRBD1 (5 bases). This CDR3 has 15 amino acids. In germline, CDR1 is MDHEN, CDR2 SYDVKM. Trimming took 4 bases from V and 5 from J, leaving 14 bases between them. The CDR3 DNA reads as TGTGCCAGCAGTTCCCGACAGTCCAGGAATGAAAAACTGTTTTTT. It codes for CASSSRQSRNEKLFF.

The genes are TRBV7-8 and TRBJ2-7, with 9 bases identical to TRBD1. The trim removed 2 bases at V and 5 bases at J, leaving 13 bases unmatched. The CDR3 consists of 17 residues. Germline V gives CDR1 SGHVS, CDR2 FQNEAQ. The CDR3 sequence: CASSLRTRTGAWDEQYF. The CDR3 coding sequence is TGTGCCAGCAGCTTACGGACCAGGACAGGGGCTTGGGACGAGCAGTACTTC.